Below, 9 T cell receptor beta chains from the same sample are listed, as sequenced in a study of tumor-infiltrating lymphocytes in primary liver carcinoma. The authors made TCR beta cDNA from 400 to 550 ng total RNA with a constant-region primer. ARM-PCR, slightly modified, supplied the TCR beta libraries through three nested multiplex PCR rounds. TRBV1-TRBV30 forward primers paired with a C-beta reverse primer were used in the first two PCR rounds, which ran approximately 10 cycles each. TCRdb re-called the multiplex PCR reads with MiXCR, one entry per CDR3 protein. Of some 40,000 distinct CDR3 sequences in the sample, roughly 74% were seen once. The source material, roughly 20-31 mg of unsorted bulk tissue, was used to co-extract RNA and DNA. The sequencing input was tumor-adjacent normal liver tissue. These receptors were taken from a man in his forties with primary liver carcinoma and hepatitis B virus infection.

V usage is TRBV4-1 and J usage is TRBJ2-4; no clear D. Germline CDR1 and CDR2: MGHRA and YSYEKL. This CDR3 contains 17 residues. The CDR3 spells CTCSQDPGAKAKNIQYF. CDR3 nucleotides: TGCACCTGCAGCCAAGATCCCGGTGCAAAAGCCAAAAACATTCAGTACTTC.

This clonotype was picked up many times. V gene TRBV5-4 combines with J gene TRBJ2-7; D is possibly TRBD1 or TRBD2 (5 bases each). Trimming removed 9 bases from V and 0 bases from J, with 16 bases in between. CDR1 SGHNT and CDR2 YYREEE come from the germline V gene (reference sequence). This CDR3 spans 14 amino acids. The CDR3 DNA is TGTGCCACCGGAAGCCGGGACGGCTCCTACGAGCAGTACTTC. It specifies CATGSRDGSYEQYF. Combining the CDR3 with reference TRBV5-4 and TRBJ2-7 gives the whole variable domain ETGVTQSPTHLIKTRGQQVTLRCSSQSGHNTVSWYQQALGQGPQFIFQYYREEENGRGNFPPRFSGLQFPNYSSELNVNALELDDSALYLCATGSRDGSYEQYFGPGTRLTVT.

This clonotype came up a few times. The missing conserved phenylalanine or tryptophan at the end of this CDR3 makes a read error likely. The chain recombines TRBV4-1 with TRBJ2-3; 12 bases match TRBD1. Germline assignment: CDR1 MGHRA and CDR2 YSYEKL. The CDR3 is made up of 15 amino acids. This CDR3 reads CASSQSGQGADKQYS. The CDR3 DNA reads as TGCGCCAGCAGCCAATCGGGACAGGGGGCCGATAAGCAGTATTCT.

A note on this clonotype: Because the CDR3 is missing its conserved closing phenylalanine or tryptophan, this is likely a read error. The V and J genes are TRBV28 and TRBJ1-6, with 8 bases lining up with TRBD1. The germline gives CDR1 MDHEN, CDR2 SYDVKM. The V gene end was trimmed by 10 bases and the J gene end by 2 bases; junction bases not matched to a gene: 16. The CDR3 covers 18 residues. The CDR3 spells CATSQPATGAAYNSPLHY. CDR3 nucleotide sequence: TGTGCCACCAGCCAACCCGCGACAGGGGCAGCCTATAATTCACCCCTCCACTAT.

This clonotype was picked up a small number of times. This sequence joins TRBV9 and TRBJ2-3; 8 positions agree with TRBD1. V was pared by 3 bases and J by 2 bases, with 5 bases of the junction left unmatched. CDR3 length equals 15 residues. Germline CDR1 is SGDLS and CDR2 is YYNGEE. Written as DNA, the CDR3 is TGTGCCAGCAGCGCGATGGGACAGGTCACAGATACGCAGTATTTT. As protein: CASSAMGQVTDTQYF.

This clonotype is judged medium-sized. The chain uses TRBV29-1 and TRBJ2-7; tentatively, D is TRBD2 (6 bases). The CDR3 consists of 13 residues. Trimming cost V 6 bases and J 7 bases, with 19 bases left between them. Germline V lookup: CDR1 SQVTM, CDR2 ANQGSEA. CDR3 amino acids: CSVGDLPVWEQYF. The CDR3 nucleotides read TGCAGCGTAGGGGACTTACCTGTCTGGGAGCAGTACTTC.

Comment on this clonotype: In this CDR3 the conserved last residue, phenylalanine or tryptophan, is missing, so a read error is likely. The chain combines TRBV11-2 with TRBJ2-5; the match to TRBD2 covers 10 bases. Germline V gives CDR1 SGHAT, CDR2 FQNNGV. This CDR3 is 17 amino acids long. The CDR3: CTSSLRLAGDSSQTQYL. The CDR3, as DNA: TGCACCAGCAGCTTAAGACTAGCGGGTGACTCGAGCCAGACCCAGTACTTA.

In DNA form, the CDR3 reads TGTGCCAGCAGCCCAGCCGGCCGCGGGAACGAGGAGTTCTTC. This gives the protein CASSPAGRGNEEFF. The chain employs TRBV7-8 and TRBJ2-1, with D possibly matching TRBD2 (6 bases). The CDR3 runs 14 residues. Trimming removed 5 bases from V and 14 bases from J, with 22 bases in between. CDR1 and CDR2 from the germline V gene are SGHVS and FQNEAQ.

The chain carries TRBV19 and TRBJ2-1, with 10 bases lining up with TRBD1. CDR1 is LNHDA, CDR2 SQIVND, per germline (reference sequence). The CDR3 loop spans 15 amino acids. CDR3 amino acids: CVSANDRTGGNEQFF. The CDR3, as DNA: TGTGTCAGCGCCAACGACCGGACAGGGGGAAATGAGCAGTTCTTC.